This T cell receptor beta chain was retrieved from a study of blood T cell repertoires in COVID-19. On the study more broadly: Acute and convalescent COVID-19 specimens originated in the United States, Italy and Spain.

In its sample, this clone was seen once. Clones were read by immunoSEQ multiplex PCR, and TCRdb kept only the in-frame ones, dropping some. The data show roughly 570,000 clones, 85% to 90% seen once. Seattle patients were enrolled while actively infected and followed longitudinally. Deletions cut 7 bases from V and 3 bases from J, with 10 bases between. Germline V gives CDR1 LNHDA, CDR2 SQIVND (reference sequence). The CDR3 consists of 13 residues. The V call is TRBV19, the J call TRBJ1-5, with a tentative D call TRBD1 (5 bases). The specimen sequenced was peripheral blood. This clonotype was sampled from a woman between 45 and 65 years old with COVID-19, enrolled during active disease. The CDR3 DNA follows: TGTGCCAGTACGGTAGGGGCCAATCAGCCCCAGCATTTT. It translates to CASTVGANQPQHF. Together with reference TRBV19 and TRBJ1-5, the CDR3 gives the full variable domain: DGGITQSPKYLFRKEGQNVTLSCEQNLNHDAMYWYRQDPGQGLRLIYYSQIVNDFQKGDIAEGYSVSREKKESFPLTVTSAQKNPTAFYLCASTVGANQPQHFGDGTRLSIL.